Below, 7 T cell receptor beta chains from the same sample are listed, as sequenced in a study of identical twins. Each CDR3 protein is one row after TCRdb ran MiXCR on the 5' RACE reads. The top ten clones hold about 0.27% of a sample with 1,800,000 or so distinct CDR3 sequences, more than 30% of them seen once. The sample taken for sequencing was cord blood. These TCRs come from a newborn girl in good health.

This chain joins TRBV2 and TRBJ2-4, with 10 nucleotides matching TRBD2. The J call may be faulty, since TRBJ2-7 better matches the DNA end. Looked up from germline, CDR1 is SNHLY and CDR2 is FYNNEI. The CDR3 is 16 residues long. Here the CDR3 reads CASKVEREGRPYEQYF. Written as DNA, the CDR3 is TGTGCCAGCAAAGTAGAGCGGGAGGGCCGACCCTACGAGCAGTACTTC.

The genes are TRBV10-3 and TRBJ1-1; D is unclear. The CDR3 length is 13 residues. Germline values: CDR1 ENHRY, CDR2 SYGVKD. The ends were cut back, 4 bases at V and 3 bases at J, with 9 bases in the middle. The CDR3 loop is CAISGMGDTEAFF. In DNA, the CDR3 is TGTGCCATCAGTGGGATGGGAGACACTGAAGCTTTCTTT.

This clonotype has only a few counts. V is TRBV4-2 and J is TRBJ1-4, with 7 bases aligning to TRBD1. This CDR3 region has 14 residues. Trimming cost V 0 bases and J 8 bases; bases outside gene matches: 3. Germline V lookup: CDR1 LGHNA, CDR2 YNFKEQ. CDR3 residues: CASSQDRGIEKLFF. CDR3 DNA: TGTGCCAGCAGCCAAGACAGGGGGATCGAAAAACTGTTTTTT.

The rearrangement links TRBV18 to TRBJ2-3; a possible D gene is TRBD1 (5 bases). Per the germline V gene, CDR1 is KGHSH and CDR2 is LQKENI. V was pared by 1 base and J by 3 bases, with 5 bases between. The CDR3 consists of 13 residues. CDR3 in amino acids: CASSPRQTDTQYF. The CDR3 DNA is TGTGCCAGCTCACCACGACAGACAGATACGCAGTATTTT.

This clonotype was seen a few times. The chain joins TRBV5-5 to TRBJ1-1; D ambiguous. Trimming cost V 2 bases and J 2 bases, with 13 bases left between them. In germline, CDR1 is SGHKS, CDR2 YYEKEE (reference sequence). The CDR3 is 15 residues long. CDR3 protein: CASSFYRPPNTEAFF. The CDR3 DNA reads as TGTGCCAGCAGCTTCTACCGGCCACCTAACACTGAAGCTTTCTTT.

The sample holds many counts of this clonotype. The J gene is TRBJ2-4, the V gene TRBV7-2; D perhaps matches TRBD2 (6 bases). V was trimmed by 6 bases and J by 3 bases, leaving 6 bases between them. The CDR3 consists of 12 residues. CDR1 and CDR2 from the germline V gene are SGHTA and FQGNSA. The CDR3 nucleotides are TGTGCCAGCAGGCGGGACAAAAACATTCAGTACTTC. Encoded protein: CASRRDKNIQYF.

The V call is TRBV20-1, the J call TRBJ2-1, with D possibly called TRBD1 or TRBD2 (5 bases each). This CDR3 is 14 amino acids long. Germline V lookup: CDR1 DFQATT, CDR2 SNEGSKA (reference sequence). Trimming cost V 0 bases and J 7 bases, with 13 bases left between them. The CDR3 DNA follows: TGCAGTGCTAGAGATGAGGGGCGCCATAATGAGCAGTTCTTC. This gives the protein CSARDEGRHNEQFF.